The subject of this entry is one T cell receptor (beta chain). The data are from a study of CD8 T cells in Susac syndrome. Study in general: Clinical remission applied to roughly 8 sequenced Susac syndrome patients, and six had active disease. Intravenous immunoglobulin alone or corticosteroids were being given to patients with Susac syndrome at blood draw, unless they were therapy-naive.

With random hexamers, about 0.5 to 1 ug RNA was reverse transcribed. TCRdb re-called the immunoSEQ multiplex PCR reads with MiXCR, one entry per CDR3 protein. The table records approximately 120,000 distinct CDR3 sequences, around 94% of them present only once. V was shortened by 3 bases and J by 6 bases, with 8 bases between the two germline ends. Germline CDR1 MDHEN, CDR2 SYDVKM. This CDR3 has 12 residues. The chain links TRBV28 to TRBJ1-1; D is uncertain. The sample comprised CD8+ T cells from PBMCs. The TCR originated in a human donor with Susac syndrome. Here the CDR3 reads CASSLWVSEAFF. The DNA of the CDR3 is TGTGCCAGCAGTTTGTGGGTTTCTGAAGCTTTCTTT.